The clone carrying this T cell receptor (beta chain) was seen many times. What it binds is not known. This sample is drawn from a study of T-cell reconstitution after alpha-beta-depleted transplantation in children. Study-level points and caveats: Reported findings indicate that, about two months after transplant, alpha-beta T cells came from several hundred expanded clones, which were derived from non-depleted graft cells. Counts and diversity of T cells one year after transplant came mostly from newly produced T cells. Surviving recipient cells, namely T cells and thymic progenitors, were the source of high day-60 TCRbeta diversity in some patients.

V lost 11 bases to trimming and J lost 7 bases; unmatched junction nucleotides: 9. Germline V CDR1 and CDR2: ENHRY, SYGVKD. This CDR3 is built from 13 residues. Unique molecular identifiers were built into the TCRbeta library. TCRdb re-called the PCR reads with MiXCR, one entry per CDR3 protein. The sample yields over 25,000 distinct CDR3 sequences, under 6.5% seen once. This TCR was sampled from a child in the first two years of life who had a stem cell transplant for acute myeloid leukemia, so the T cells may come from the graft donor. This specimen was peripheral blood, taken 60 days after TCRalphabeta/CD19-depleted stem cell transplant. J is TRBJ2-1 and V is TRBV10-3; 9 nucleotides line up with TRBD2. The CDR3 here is CALNSGGSNEQFF. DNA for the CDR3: TGTGCCCTCAATAGCGGGGGATCAAATGAGCAGTTCTTC.